This paragraph reports one T cell receptor (beta chain). Sequenced by immunoSEQ multiplex PCR; TCRdb stores in-frame clones only, minus some. The sample lists about 55,000 clones, about 85% occurring once. The data belong to a study of blood T cell repertoires in COVID-19. Germline V CDR1 and CDR2: SGHRS, YFSETQ. This CDR3 has 14 amino acids. V lost 1 base and J 5 bases, leaving 10 bases between the germline ends. This chain joins TRBV5-1 and TRBJ2-1; TRBD1 is a possible D gene (5 bases). This sequence was found in a human donor in a cohort sampled during active COVID-19. Sequenced sample: peripheral blood. DNA for the CDR3: TGCGCCAGCAGCTTGCGTCTAGGGGACAATGAGCAGTTCTTC. It translates to CASSLRLGDNEQFF.